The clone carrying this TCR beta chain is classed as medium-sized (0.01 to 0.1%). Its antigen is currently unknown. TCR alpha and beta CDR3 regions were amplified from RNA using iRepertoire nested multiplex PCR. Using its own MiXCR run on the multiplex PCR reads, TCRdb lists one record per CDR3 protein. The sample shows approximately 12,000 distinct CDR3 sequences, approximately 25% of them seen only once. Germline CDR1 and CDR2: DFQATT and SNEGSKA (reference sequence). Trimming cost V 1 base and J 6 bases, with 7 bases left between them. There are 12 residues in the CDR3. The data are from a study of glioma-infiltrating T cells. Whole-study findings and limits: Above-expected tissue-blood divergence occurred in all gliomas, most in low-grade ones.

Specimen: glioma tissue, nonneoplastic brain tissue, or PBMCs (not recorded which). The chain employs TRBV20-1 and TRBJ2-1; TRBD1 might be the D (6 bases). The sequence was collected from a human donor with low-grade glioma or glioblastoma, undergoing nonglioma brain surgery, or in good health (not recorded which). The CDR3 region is CSARGQVNEQFF. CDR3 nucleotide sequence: TGCAGTGCTAGAGGACAGGTCAATGAGCAGTTCTTC.